The 11 T cell receptor beta chains in this list originate from one sample, sequenced in a study of blood T cell repertoires in COVID-19. Data came from immunoSEQ multiplex PCR; TCRdb stores just in-frame clones and leaves some out. This sample has approximately 240,000 clones, with about 88% found just once. The material sequenced was peripheral blood. All receptors derive from a woman in her thirties or forties who had recovered from COVID-19.

The rearrangement uses TRBV29-1 and TRBJ2-7, with 9 bases lining up with TRBD1. CDR3 length: 12 amino acids. CDR1 and CDR2 (germline): SQVTM, ANQGSEA. V lost 3 bases to trimming and J lost 4 bases; unmatched junction nucleotides: 1. This CDR3 is CSVETGGYEQYF. Written as DNA, the CDR3 is TGCAGCGTTGAGACAGGGGGGTACGAGCAGTACTTC.

The chain couples TRBV7-6 to TRBJ2-3, with D possibly matching TRBD2 (5 bases). Trimming stripped 0 bases from V and 4 bases from J, with 11 bases between. Germline V gene sequence: CDR1 SGHVS, CDR2 FNYEAQ. The CDR3 has 15 amino acids. In DNA, the CDR3 is TGTGCCAGCAGCTTAGCGCTAGGACTTGCAGATACGCAGTATTTT. Its protein is CASSLALGLADTQYF.

On this clone: The junction departs from germline at one end; a sequencing error may be responsible. The chain is built from TRBV7-7 and TRBJ2-5; TRBD1 aligns across 9 bases. Germline CDR1 is SSHAT and CDR2 is FNYEAQ (reference sequence). CDR3 length: 16 residues. CDR3 loop: CASSPGSRTGEETQYF. The CDR3 DNA is TGTGCTAGCAGCCCAGGCAGCCGGACAGGGGAAGAGACCCAGTACTTC.

V is TRBV30 and J is TRBJ2-3; weak D call: TRBD1 (6 bases). V lost 3 bases and J lost 2, with 12 bases in between. CDR3 length: 14 amino acids. From germline, CDR1 is GTSNPN and CDR2 SVGIG (reference sequence). In nucleotides, the CDR3 is TGTGCCTGGAGGGCTATGGGGGCCACAGATACGCAGTATTTT. This sequence encodes CAWRAMGATDTQYF.

V usage is TRBV7-3 and J usage is TRBJ2-3, with a tentative D call TRBD2 (5 bases). Trimming stripped 5 bases from V and 4 bases from J, with 10 bases between. The CDR3 runs to 13 residues. Germline CDR1 is SGHTA and CDR2 is FQGTGA. The chain's CDR3 is CASSPLRADTQYF. The CDR3 DNA follows: TGTGCCAGCAGCCCCCTGCGGGCAGATACGCAGTATTTT.

This chain links TRBV19 with TRBJ2-1; TRBD2 matches at 7 bases. V gave up 1 base and J gave up 8 bases; unmatched junction bases: 5. The CDR3 extends over 14 amino acids. Germline V gene lookup returns CDR1 LNHDA and CDR2 SQIVND (reference sequence). Here the CDR3 DNA reads TGTGCCAGTAGTATAGGCGGGAGTGGCTATGAGCAGTTCTTC. Amino acid sequence: CASSIGGSGYEQFF.

The V gene is TRBV5-5, the J gene TRBJ1-6, with D perhaps matching TRBD1 (6 bases). Germline V lookup: CDR1 SGHKS, CDR2 YYEKEE (reference sequence). There are 15 residues in the CDR3. Trimming removed 3 bases at V and 4 bases at J, with 11 bases between. The CDR3 reads CASSSNGQYNSPLHF. The CDR3 coding sequence is TGTGCCAGCAGCTCAAACGGACAGTATAATTCACCCCTCCACTTT. Complete variable domain (other parts from reference TRBV5-5 and TRBJ1-6): DAGVTQSPTHLIKTRGQQVTLRCSPISGHKSVSWYQQVLGQGPQFIFQYYEKEERGRGNFPDRFSARQFPNYSSELNVNALLLGDSALYLCASSSNGQYNSPLHFGNGTRLTVT.

With respect to this clone: Other DNA sequences of this sample code for an identical CDR3. This chain uses TRBV7-9 with TRBJ1-1, with D perhaps matching TRBD1 (6 bases). CDR1 is SEHNR and CDR2 is FQNEAQ in the germline V gene (reference sequence). CDR3 length: 14 amino acids. V lost 2 bases and J lost 2, with 9 bases in between. CDR3 loop: CASSLQGPNTEAFF. In DNA, the CDR3 is TGTGCCAGCAGCTTACAGGGGCCAAACACTGAAGCTTTCTTT.

The V call is TRBV19, the J call TRBJ2-7; the D is unclear. This CDR3 comprises 13 residues. Looked up from germline, CDR1 is LNHDA and CDR2 is SQIVND (reference sequence). V shed 3 bases and J shed 3 bases, with 9 bases lying between them. The CDR3 loop reads CASSIGGDYEQYF. The DNA of the CDR3 is TGTGCCAGTAGTATCGGCGGAGACTACGAGCAGTACTTC.

J is TRBJ1-6 and V is TRBV19, with a tentative D call TRBD1 (5 bases). From germline, CDR1 is LNHDA and CDR2 SQIVND (reference sequence). V was trimmed by 3 bases and J by 4 bases, leaving 16 bases between them. The length of the CDR3 is 17 residues. The CDR3 loop is CASSITHQGGYNSPLHF. CDR3 sequence (DNA): TGTGCCAGTAGTATCACGCATCAGGGAGGGTATAATTCACCCCTCCACTTT.

This sequence joins TRBV7-9 and TRBJ2-7; weak D call: TRBD2 (5 bases). This CDR3 has 13 amino acids. Trimming removed 5 bases from V and 4 bases from J, with 12 bases in between. Germline V gene sequence: CDR1 SEHNR, CDR2 FQNEAQ (reference sequence). The CDR3 loop is CASSDRRGYEQYF. In nucleotides, the CDR3 is TGTGCCAGCAGCGATCGACGGGGTTACGAGCAGTACTTC.